This TCR beta chain was observed in a study of Ad26.COV2.S vaccination and SARS-CoV-2 variants. Treatment meaning: around 19 received Ad26.COV2.S at low or high dose, single or two shots; roughly 5 received placebo; per-sample allocation not given. At day 63 after the first vaccine or placebo injection, samples were drawn. CDR3 length equals 15 residues. Trimming took 7 bases from V and 2 from J; bases not matched to a gene: 5. Germline CDR1 reads SNHLY; CDR2 reads FYNNEI. Measured with immunoSEQ multiplex PCR; TCRdb has only the in-frame clones, and not every one. The table lists about 240,000 clones, around 89% of them singletons.

The TCR was taken from a person aged 18-60 years who received the Ad26.COV2.S COVID-19 vaccine or a placebo. The chain links TRBV2 to TRBJ2-1, with TRBD2 identical over 10 bases. The sequences come from peripheral blood, collected in a trial of Ad26.COV2.S vaccine versus placebo. CDR3 coding DNA: TGTGCCAGCAAGGGACTAGCGATTACCTACAATGAGCAGTTCTTC. Its protein product is CASKGLAITYNEQFF.